The 28 T cell receptor beta chains in this list originate from one sample, sequenced in a study of blood T cell repertoires in COVID-19. Sequenced by immunoSEQ multiplex PCR; TCRdb stores in-frame clones only, minus some. The sample lists 150,000 to 200,000 clones, approximately 86% occurring once. The sequenced sample consisted of peripheral blood. The receptors were sampled from a man aged 45-65 years with active or convalescent COVID-19.

This clone showed up just a few times. The gene calls are TRBV4-1 and TRBJ2-7; 8 positions agree with TRBD1. Germline loops: CDR1 MGHRA, CDR2 YSYEKL. J lost 5 bases, V lost 1 base, and 4 bases had no gene match. There are 14 residues in the CDR3. As DNA, the CDR3 is TGCGCCAGCAGCCAAGGACAGGGGTTAGACGAGCAGTACTTC. Translation: CASSQGQGLDEQYF.

The V and J genes are TRBV11-2 and TRBJ2-3, with 7 bases lining up with TRBD1. The CDR3 sequence is 14 residues long. Trimming took 5 bases from V and 2 from J; bases not matched to a gene: 4. Germline assignment: CDR1 SGHAT and CDR2 FQNNGV. The CDR3, as DNA: TGTGCCAGCAGCAGGGACAGAAACACAGATACGCAGTATTTT. It translates to CASSRDRNTDTQYF. The variable domain in full, with the rest retrieved from reference TRBV11-2 and TRBJ2-3, is EAGVAQSPRYKIIEKRQSVAFWCNPISGHATLYWYQQILGQGPKLLIQFQNNGVVDDSQLPKDRFSAERLKGVDSTLKIQPAKLEDSAVYLCASSRDRNTDTQYFGPGTRLTVL.

The chain has TRBV9 and TRBJ1-3; 8 nucleotides line up with TRBD1. This CDR3 has 14 amino acids. Germline V gene data show CDR1 as SGDLS and CDR2 as YYNGEE. V dropped 3 bases and J dropped 4; count of bases not matched to a gene: 3. In DNA form, the CDR3 reads TGTGCCAGCAGCGAACGGACAGGGGGAAACACCATATATTTT. Protein product: CASSERTGGNTIYF.

This clone was seen a single time. This chain joins TRBV2 and TRBJ2-4; 7 positions match TRBD2. Germline V gives CDR1 SNHLY, CDR2 FYNNEI. V lost 6 bases to trimming and J lost 5 bases; unmatched junction nucleotides: 7. The CDR3 extends over 14 amino acids. CDR3: CASRRVAGENIQYF. CDR3 coding DNA: TGTGCCAGCAGGAGGGTCGCGGGAGAAAACATTCAGTACTTC. The full variable domain, its missing parts supplied by reference TRBV2 and TRBJ2-4, is EPEVTQTPSHQVTQMGQEVILRCVPISNHLYFYWYRQILGQKVEFLVSFYNNEISEKSEIFDDQFSVERPDGSNFTLKIRSTKLEDSAMYFCASRRVAGENIQYFGAGTRLSVL.

This chain uses TRBV11-3 with TRBJ2-1, with D hard to call. This CDR3 is 16 amino acids long. The V end was cut by 0 bases, the J end by 0 bases, with 9 bases between. Germline V gene lookup returns CDR1 SGHNT and CDR2 YENEEA. The CDR3 DNA reads as TGTGCCAGCAGCTTAGAGGGCGCGAGCTCCTACAATGAGCAGTTCTTC. Translation: CASSLEGASSYNEQFF.

The chain is built from TRBV6-6 and TRBJ1-4, with a weak D call TRBD1 (6 bases). The V gene's germline CDR1 is MNHNY and CDR2 SVGAGI (reference sequence). The CDR3 consists of 14 residues. Between the trimmed V and J ends, which lost 2 bases and 8 bases, there was a span of 12 bases. Here the CDR3 DNA reads TGTGCCAGCAGTTACGTACAGGGTGAAGAAAAACTGTTTTTT. This gives the protein CASSYVQGEEKLFF.

The CDR3 bases are TGTGCCACTAGAAGGGTCAGGGAGGCCACTGAAGCTTTCTTT. The encoded protein is CATRRVREATEAFF. The chain combines TRBV19 with TRBJ1-1; weak D call: TRBD1 (5 bases). With 10 bases removed from V and 4 bases from J, the gap between germline ends came to 19 bases. Germline loops: CDR1 LNHDA, CDR2 SQIVND (reference sequence). There are 14 residues in the CDR3.

The chain carries TRBV4-1 and TRBJ2-1; 7 bases are a match to TRBD1. Losses at the gene ends were 1 base for V and 1 base for J; bases not matched to a gene: 7. The CDR3 runs 17 residues. Germline V gene lookup returns CDR1 MGHRA and CDR2 YSYEKL. CDR3 sequence: CASSQVPTGTSYNEQFF. As DNA, the CDR3 is TGCGCCAGCAGCCAAGTCCCGACAGGGACATCCTACAATGAGCAGTTCTTC.

In this sample, this clone turned up once. The V gene is TRBV19, the J gene TRBJ1-5; 7 nucleotides align to TRBD1. This CDR3 has 14 residues. V was clipped by 8 bases and J by 2 bases; unmatched bases: 6. Germline CDR1 reads LNHDA; CDR2 reads SQIVND (reference sequence). The CDR3 sequence: CASVGGARNQPQHF. The CDR3 DNA sequence: TGTGCCAGTGTAGGGGGCGCCCGCAATCAGCCCCAGCATTTT.

The CDR3 nucleotides read TGCGCCAGCAGCCCGGACTCCAGCTATGGCTACACCTTC. Its protein product is CASSPDSSYGYTF. This sequence joins TRBV5-1 and TRBJ1-2; D call uncertain. V shed 4 bases and J shed 4 bases, with 11 bases lying between them. The CDR3 is made up of 13 amino acids. The germline V gene has CDR1 SGHRS and CDR2 YFSETQ.

The rearrangement uses TRBV6-5 and TRBJ1-2; 11 bases align to TRBD1. CDR1 is MNHEY, CDR2 SVGAGI, per germline. The CDR3 consists of 15 residues. V trimming: 8 bases; J trimming: 8 bases; junction bases outside the gene matches: 13. The CDR3 DNA is TGTGCCAGCGTGGTTAGCGGACAGGGGGCTCAGGGCTACACCTTC. This translates into CASVVSGQGAQGYTF.

The genes are TRBV21-1 and TRBJ1-1; the DNA was not used to check the table's D call, TRBD1. TRBV21-1 is reported as a pseudogene. This CDR3 contains 14 residues. The CDR3 region is CASNLDRGGIEAFF. In DNA, the CDR3 is TGTGCCAGCAACCTTGACAGGGGGGGGATTGAAGCTTTCTTT.

V gene TRBV18 combines with J gene TRBJ1-6; 7 positions agree with TRBD1. The V gene's germline CDR1 is KGHSH and CDR2 LQKENI. This CDR3 has 16 amino acids. The ends lost 6 bases at V and 7 bases at J; junction bases unmatched: 12. CDR3 loop: CASSNDLTGANSPLHF. CDR3 bases: TGTGCCAGCTCCAATGATCTAACAGGGGCCAATTCACCCCTCCACTTT.

The CDR3 sequence: CASALAAGGGGNNEQFF. Here the CDR3 DNA reads TGTGCCAGCGCACTAGCGGCAGGTGGGGGTGGGAACAATGAGCAGTTCTTC. The rearrangement joins TRBV27 to TRBJ2-1; 8 bases are shared with TRBD2. The ends lost 8 bases at V and 5 bases at J; junction bases unmatched: 17. This CDR3 contains 17 residues. The germline gives CDR1 MNHEY, CDR2 SMNVEV (reference sequence).

The chain uses TRBV4-2 and TRBJ2-7; TRBD1 aligns across 8 bases. After removal of 3 bases from V and 4 bases from J, the junction contained 14 bases not matched to a gene. Germline values: CDR1 LGHNA, CDR2 YNFKEQ. CDR3 length: 17 amino acids. Here the CDR3 DNA reads TGTGCCAGCAGCCACTATAGTCAAACAGGGGGAGAATACGAGCAGTACTTC. Protein sequence: CASSHYSQTGGEYEQYF.

The CDR3 is CASSSGTYNEQFF. CDR3 in DNA: TGTGCCAGCAGTTCCGGGACCTACAATGAGCAGTTCTTC. V is TRBV6-5 and J is TRBJ2-1, with D possibly TRBD2 on 5 matching bases. The V gene's germline CDR1 is MNHEY and CDR2 SVGAGI. V was clipped by 4 bases and J by 2 bases, with 6 bases between them. The CDR3 is 13 residues long.

This clone was seen just once. The V call is TRBV25-1, the J call TRBJ2-2, with 10 bases fitting TRBD2. The CDR3 is made up of 15 amino acids. Germline V gene sequence: CDR1 MGHDK, CDR2 SYGVNS. Trimming cost V 4 bases and J 5 bases; bases outside gene matches: 4. The CDR3 loop reads CASSGLAGVTGELFF. As DNA, the CDR3 is TGTGCCAGCAGTGGGCTAGCGGGAGTTACCGGGGAGCTGTTTTTT.

CDR3: CASSRAGTSTDTQYF. CDR3 nucleotide sequence: TGTGCCAGCAGCCGAGCGGGAACTAGCACAGATACGCAGTATTTT. This chain connects TRBV4-2 to TRBJ2-3; the match to TRBD2 covers 7 bases. The CDR3 extends over 15 amino acids. CDR1 is LGHNA and CDR2 is YNFKEQ in the germline V gene. V lost 4 bases and J lost 0; bases outside the gene matches: 4.

The V and J genes are TRBV11-3 and TRBJ2-6, with D possibly TRBD1 on 5 matching bases. The germline CDR1 and CDR2 sequences are SGHNT and YENEEA. Trimming removed 5 bases at V and 1 base at J, with 21 bases between. This CDR3 has 19 amino acids. CDR3 sequence reads: CASSPRARVGQSGANVLTF. CDR3 nucleotides: TGTGCCAGCAGCCCAAGGGCCAGGGTTGGCCAATCTGGGGCCAACGTCCTGACTTTC.

This rearrangement joins TRBV19 to TRBJ1-4, with 7 bases that match TRBD1. CDR3 length: 21 residues. V shed 3 bases and J 0 bases; nucleotides not matched to a gene: 19. Germline CDR1 reads LNHDA; CDR2 reads SQIVND (reference sequence). The CDR3 DNA follows: TGTGCCAGTAGTATTCAAAGGGACAGCAAAACCGAGGGTGCAACTAATGAAAAACTGTTTTTT. It specifies CASSIQRDSKTEGATNEKLFF.

This clone was counted once. The rearrangement uses TRBV29-1 and TRBJ1-1, with 8 bases that match TRBD1. V dropped 4 bases and J dropped 11; count of bases not matched to a gene: 6. Germline V CDR1 and CDR2: SQVTM, ANQGSEA. This CDR3 is built from 11 residues. The DNA for the CDR3 is TGCAGCGTTGTTGGACAGGGATCGGCTTTCTTT. Protein product: CSVVGQGSAFF.

The chain has TRBV19 and TRBJ1-1, with D uncertain. This CDR3 region has 12 residues. Germline V gives CDR1 LNHDA, CDR2 SQIVND (reference sequence). V dropped 5 bases and J dropped 7 bases, with 11 bases sitting between them. In nucleotides, the CDR3 is TGTGCCAGTAGTGGCGGGCGCGGTGAAGCTTTCTTT. Its translation is CASSGGRGEAFF.

J is TRBJ1-5 and V is TRBV5-1, with 8 bases fitting TRBD1. This CDR3 contains 17 residues. After removal of 4 bases from V and 0 bases from J, the junction contained 9 bases not matched to a gene. Germline lookup yields CDR1 SGHRS and CDR2 YFSETQ. The CDR3 region has the DNA TGCGCCAGCAGCATAAACTGGACAGGGAATAGCAATCAGCCCCAGCATTTT. Translating gives CASSINWTGNSNQPQHF.

J is TRBJ2-1 and V is TRBV28; TRBD1 matches 8 bases. This CDR3 contains 16 residues. The germline V gene has CDR1 MDHEN and CDR2 SYDVKM. V gave up 4 bases and J gave up 0 bases; unmatched junction bases: 5. The chain's CDR3 is CASSSPTGASYNEQFF. The DNA of the CDR3 is TGTGCCAGCAGTTCCCCGACAGGGGCCTCCTACAATGAGCAGTTCTTC.

The CDR3 nucleotides read TGTGCCAGCAGCGTAGCGGGGGGACAACTGGGATCCTACAATGAGCAGTTCTTC. Translated, it gives CASSVAGGQLGSYNEQFF. The chain employs TRBV9 and TRBJ2-1, with D perhaps TRBD2 (7 bases). Trimming cost V 0 bases and J 1 base, with 17 bases left between them. The CDR3 covers 18 residues. Germline assignment: CDR1 SGDLS and CDR2 YYNGEE. Full variable domain (outside the CDR3, taken from reference TRBV9 and TRBJ2-1): DSGVTQTPKHLITATGQRVTLRCSPRSGDLSVYWYQQSLDQGLQFLIQYYNGEERAKGNILERFSAQQFPDLHSELNLSSLELGDSALYFCASSVAGGQLGSYNEQFFGPGTRLTVL.

V gene TRBV19 combines with J gene TRBJ2-7; tentatively, D is TRBD1 (5 bases). Trimming shortened V by 5 bases and J by 3 bases, and 11 bases separated the two germline ends. Germline CDR1 LNHDA, CDR2 SQIVND (reference sequence). The CDR3 is 13 amino acids. CDR3 in amino acids: CASSGLGDYEQYF. The DNA of the CDR3 is TGTGCCAGTAGTGGGCTAGGGGACTACGAGCAGTACTTC.

The chain combines TRBV2 with TRBJ2-3; unclear D gene. The CDR3 runs to 12 residues. V gave up 6 bases and J gave up 0 bases, with 4 bases separating them. The germline V gene has CDR1 SNHLY and CDR2 FYNNEI. The CDR3 is CASRGSTDTQYF. CDR3 sequence (DNA): TGTGCCAGCAGGGGCAGCACAGATACGCAGTATTTT.

The table lists this clone with a count of one. The chain has TRBV7-2 and TRBJ1-4; 7 bases line up with TRBD1. V dropped 4 bases and J dropped 7; count of bases not matched to a gene: 6. This CDR3 comprises 14 residues. CDR1 and CDR2 from the germline V gene are SGHTA and FQGNSA. The CDR3 region has the DNA TGTGCCAGCAGCTCAGGGGGTGTTGGTGAAAAACTGTTTTTT. Translation gives CASSSGGVGEKLFF. The whole variable domain, filled in from reference TRBV7-2 and TRBJ1-4, reads GAGVSQSPSNKVTEKGKDVELRCDPISGHTALYWYRQSLGQGLEFLIYFQGNSAPDKSGLPSDRFSAERTGGSVSTLTIQRTQQEDSAVYLCASSSGGVGEKLFFGSGTQLSVL.